A single sample is the source of the 28 T cell receptor beta chains below, sequenced in a study. Using its own MiXCR run on the 5' RACE reads, TCRdb lists one record per CDR3 protein. The sample holds 7,300 or so distinct CDR3 sequences, 40% seen once. The sample consisted of memory CD4+ T cells sorted from blood. Subset here: memory CD4+ T cells, CD4+CD45RO+CD25-. These receptors all stem from a female donor with breast cancer.

This rearrangement joins TRBV7-2 to TRBJ1-5, with no clear D. Per germline, CDR1 SGHTA and CDR2 FQGNSA. The CDR3 runs to 12 residues. V dropped 6 bases and J dropped 3 bases, with 6 bases sitting between them. This CDR3 reads CASRDDNQPQHF. CDR3 bases: TGTGCCAGCAGAGACGACAATCAGCCCCAGCATTTT.

The rearrangement joins TRBV5-1 to TRBJ2-4, with D possibly being TRBD1 or TRBD2 (6 bases each). Germline CDR1 reads SGHRS; CDR2 reads YFSETQ. Trimming shortened V by 7 bases and J by 7 bases, and 18 bases separated the two germline ends. This CDR3 is built from 14 residues. The DNA for the CDR3 is TGCGCCAGCTCCCGGTCGGGGGCGGATAACATTCAGTACTTC. Its protein is CASSRSGADNIQYF. Filled out from reference TRBV5-1 and TRBJ2-4, the complete variable domain reads KAGVTQTPRYLIKTRGQQVTLSCSPISGHRSVSWYQQTPGQGLQFLFEYFSETQRNKGNFPGRFSGRQFSNSRSEMNVSTLELGDSALYLCASSRSGADNIQYFGAGTRLSVL.

The chain recombines TRBV7-2 with TRBJ2-3; D remains unclear. V gave up 1 base and J gave up 10 bases, with 18 bases separating them. The V gene's germline CDR1 is SGHTA and CDR2 FQGNSA. The CDR3 is 15 residues long. CDR3 coding DNA: TGTGCCAGCAGCTTAGACTGGGTGTTCGGCCAGGCGCAGTATTTT. Translation gives CASSLDWVFGQAQYF.

This clonotype is medium-sized within its sample. The chain carries TRBV4-1 and TRBJ1-4, with 10 nucleotides matching TRBD1. CDR3 size: 16 residues. Losses at the gene ends were 3 bases for V and 10 bases for J; bases not matched to a gene: 11. In germline, CDR1 is MGHRA, CDR2 YSYEKL. CDR3 sequence reads: CASSHEGRDRGGKLFF. Here the CDR3 DNA reads TGCGCCAGCAGCCACGAGGGTCGGGACAGGGGTGGAAAACTGTTTTTT.

The genes are TRBV12-3 or TRBV12-4 and TRBJ2-1; the match to TRBD2 covers 11 bases. The length of the CDR3 is 16 residues. V lost 6 bases to trimming and J lost 10 bases; unmatched junction nucleotides: 14. The DNA for the CDR3 is TGTGCCAGCAGATCCGGACTAGCGGGCGGTATCGCGGAGCAGTTCTTC. Protein sequence: CASRSGLAGGIAEQFF.

The table lists this clonotype with a few counts. The V and J genes are TRBV4-1 and TRBJ2-3, with TRBD2 as a possible D gene (5 bases). The V end lost 2 bases, the J end lost 1 base, and 10 bases lay between the germline ends. The CDR3 is 15 amino acids. CDR1 and CDR2 from the germline V gene are MGHRA and YSYEKL. The CDR3: CASSQLAVRTDTQYF. The DNA for the CDR3 is TGCGCCAGCAGCCAACTAGCAGTTCGCACAGATACGCAGTATTTT.

The chain links TRBV7-2 to TRBJ2-3; D ambiguous. Germline CDR1 and CDR2: SGHTA and FQGNSA. The CDR3 sequence is 15 residues long. V shed 1 base and J shed 3 bases, with 11 bases lying between them. The CDR3 region has the DNA TGTGCCAGCAGCTTAGAGATGGTTGTTACAGATACGCAGTATTTT. Its protein is CASSLEMVVTDTQYF.

By its share, this clonotype is medium-sized (0.01 to 0.1%). This chain links TRBV21-1 with TRBJ1-1; the D call in the table, TRBD1, was not verified against the DNA. TRBV21-1 is a pseudogene segment. The CDR3 sequence is 14 residues long. CDR3 residues: CASSKETGQAEAFF. The CDR3 DNA follows: TGTGCCAGCAGCAAAGAGACGGGACAGGCTGAAGCTTTCTTT.

This clonotype came up a few times. V and J are TRBV20-1 and TRBJ2-2; 12 positions agree with TRBD2. V trimming: 4 bases; J trimming: 6 bases; junction bases outside the gene matches: 6. CDR3 length: 15 residues. Looked up from germline, CDR1 is DFQATT and CDR2 is SNEGSKA (reference sequence). The CDR3 DNA is TGCAGTGCTAATCTAGCGGGAGGGCTCGCCGGGGAGCTGTTTTTT. Translating gives CSANLAGGLAGELFF.

Of note for this clonotype: Sequence at one end of the junction differs from germline and may be a read error. V usage is TRBV5-6 and J usage is TRBJ1-1; possibly TRBD1 for D (6 bases). This CDR3 is 14 amino acids long. Per the germline V gene, CDR1 is SGHDT and CDR2 is YYEEEE. DNA of the CDR3: TGTGACAGCAGCTCGCTACAGGGGAACACTGAAGCTTTCTTT. The encoded protein is CDSSSLQGNTEAFF.

This rearrangement joins TRBV7-8 to TRBJ2-5; D possibly corresponds to TRBD2 (6 bases). Germline CDR1 reads SGHVS; CDR2 reads FQNEAQ. This CDR3 has 13 residues. Trimming removed 11 bases at V and 6 bases at J, with 19 bases between. In nucleotides, the CDR3 is TGTGCCTGCACCCTAAGTGGCGGGAAGACCCAGTACTTC. Its protein is CACTLSGGKTQYF. The whole variable domain, filled in from reference TRBV7-8 and TRBJ2-5, reads GAGVSQSPRYKVAKRGQDVALRCDPISGHVSLFWYQQALGQGPEFLTYFQNEAQLDKSGLPSDRFFAERPEGSVSTLKIQRTQQEDSAVYLCACTLSGGKTQYFGPGTRLLVL.

This clonotype was counted between two and nine times. This sequence joins TRBV5-4 and TRBJ2-7; no clear D gene. The CDR3 length is 13 residues. V was clipped by 1 base and J by 2 bases, with 7 bases between them. CDR1 and CDR2 from the germline V gene are SGHNT and YYREEE (reference sequence). The DNA for the CDR3 is TGTGCCAGCAGCTTGAACGGTCCCTACGAGCAGTACTTC. It specifies CASSLNGPYEQYF.

The V and J genes are TRBV12-3 or TRBV12-4 and TRBJ1-5; D gene unclear. The V gene lost 6 bases and the J gene lost 3 bases, with 21 bases spanning the gap. The length of the CDR3 is 17 residues. The CDR3, as DNA: TGTGCCAGCAGCCTGGCCCAAACCTCAACACTCAATCAGCCCCAGCATTTT. This encodes CASSLAQTSTLNQPQHF.

V usage is TRBV18 and J usage is TRBJ1-2; no clear D gene. Trimming removed 3 bases at V and 2 bases at J, with 10 bases between. Germline lookup yields CDR1 KGHSH and CDR2 LQKENI. This CDR3 spans 14 amino acids. The chain's CDR3 is CASSPRGENYGYTF. The CDR3 DNA reads as TGTGCCAGCTCACCCCGCGGCGAAAACTATGGCTACACCTTC.

This chain uses TRBV6-5 with TRBJ1-1; D not resolved. Germline-derived CDR1 and CDR2 are MNHEY and SVGAGI. CDR3 length equals 12 residues. Trimming stripped 0 bases from V and 7 bases from J, with 6 bases between. CDR3 DNA sequence: TGTGCCAGCAGTTACTCCGCAGGTGAAGCTTTCTTT. As protein: CASSYSAGEAFF.

With regard to this clonotype: Since the CDR3 does not end with the conserved phenylalanine or tryptophan, this likely comes from a read error. CDR3: CASSPGLPGELFL. In nucleotides, the CDR3 is TGTGCCAGCAGTCCAGGGTTGCCCGGGGAGCTGTTTTTG. The V and J genes are TRBV12-3 or TRBV12-4 and TRBJ2-2; tentative D call: TRBD1 (5 bases). V shed 5 bases and J shed 6 bases, with 10 bases lying between them. This CDR3 is built from 13 residues.

Of note for this clonotype: A much larger clone lies one base from this, so it may be a read error. The J gene is TRBJ2-3, the V gene TRBV12-3 or TRBV12-4, with TRBD2 identical over 10 bases. This CDR3 is built from 15 residues. V lost 7 bases, J lost 3 bases, and 7 bases stayed unmatched. The CDR3 DNA is TGTGCCAGCACCCCTACGGGACTAGCGACAGATACGCAGTATTTT. It encodes CASTPTGLATDTQYF.

V usage is TRBV27 and J usage is TRBJ2-3, with D tentatively TRBD1 or TRBD2 (5 bases each). Trimming took off 1 base at V and 2 bases at J, with 10 bases between the two ends. The germline gives CDR1 MNHEY, CDR2 SMNVEV (reference sequence). This CDR3 is built from 15 residues. The CDR3: CASSLWDQYTDTQYF. In DNA, the CDR3 is TGTGCCAGCAGTTTATGGGACCAATACACAGATACGCAGTATTTT.

The J gene is TRBJ2-1, the V gene TRBV28; 8 positions match TRBD1. CDR3 length: 15 amino acids. V shed 7 bases and J 6 bases; nucleotides not matched to a gene: 11. CDR1 and CDR2 (germline): MDHEN, SYDVKM. Written as DNA, the CDR3 is TGTGCCAGCAACCATCCGGACAGGGTACTCAATGAGCAGTTCTTC. Translation: CASNHPDRVLNEQFF. Full variable domain (remainder filled in from reference TRBV28 and TRBJ2-1): DVKVTQSSRYLVKRTGEKVFLECVQDMDHENMFWYRQDPGLGLRLIYFSYDVKMKEKGDIPEGYSVSREKKERFSLILESASTNQTSMYLCASNHPDRVLNEQFFGPGTRLTVL.

This clonotype was found a few times. The chain combines TRBV5-6 with TRBJ1-2; D gene uncertain. The CDR3 extends over 17 amino acids. In germline, CDR1 is SGHDT, CDR2 YYEEEE. Deletions cut 0 bases from V and 1 base from J, with 16 bases between. Here the CDR3 reads CASSLAGSPTDNYGYTF. As DNA, the CDR3 is TGTGCCAGCAGCTTGGCCGGGTCGCCAACGGATAACTATGGCTACACCTTC.

Note on this clonotype: A much larger clone is a single base away; this may be a read error. The chain employs TRBV6-2 or TRBV6-3 and TRBJ2-1, with 7 bases matching TRBD2. From germline, CDR1 is MNHEY and CDR2 SVGEGT. The CDR3 is 13 residues long. Trimming removed 7 bases from V and 8 bases from J; junction bases left unmatched: 8. DNA of the CDR3: TGTGCCAGCAAGTTCCCAGCGGGATATGAGCAGTTCTTC. Its protein product is CASKFPAGYEQFF.

This clonotype occurred a few times. The chain links TRBV4-1 to TRBJ2-2; 7 nucleotides agree with TRBD2. There are 16 residues in the CDR3. Germline V gene lookup returns CDR1 MGHRA and CDR2 YSYEKL. J lost 1 base, V lost 4 bases, and 6 bases had no gene match. CDR3 DNA: TGCGCCAGCAGCCCCCATGGACTAGTGAACACCGGGGAGCTGTTTTTT. Translating gives CASSPHGLVNTGELFF.

A remark on this clonotype: A junction end diverges from the germline sequence, so it may reflect a read error. V usage is TRBV7-7 and J usage is TRBJ2-3; 8 bases match TRBD1. The CDR3 has 14 residues. Germline V gene data show CDR1 as SSHAT and CDR2 as FNYEAQ (reference sequence). CDR3 residues: CASSSGGDRDTQYF. The CDR3 nucleotides read TGTGCTAGCAGCTCAGGGGGCGATCGGGATACGCAGTATTTT.

In regard to this clonotype: A much larger clone is a single base away; this may be a read error. The chain is built from TRBV20-1 and TRBJ2-1; 8 bases fit TRBD2. Germline trimming cut 5 bases from V and 8 bases from J; bases unmatched to any gene: 11. The CDR3 has 14 residues. CDR1 DFQATT and CDR2 SNEGSKA come from the germline V gene (reference sequence). CDR3: CSAPPAGEYHEQFF. The DNA of the CDR3 is TGCAGTGCTCCCCCAGCGGGGGAGTACCATGAGCAGTTCTTC.

The rearrangement links TRBV5-1 to TRBJ2-2, with D possibly matching TRBD1 (6 bases). The V end lost 4 bases, the J end lost 1 base, and 14 bases lay between the germline ends. Germline V gives CDR1 SGHRS, CDR2 YFSETQ. The CDR3 is 16 amino acids. The CDR3 bases are TGCGCCAGCAGCCCACCGACGACAGGGAACACCGGGGAGCTGTTTTTT. Protein product: CASSPPTTGNTGELFF.

The chain is built from TRBV30 and TRBJ2-4; 9 nucleotides line up with TRBD1. Germline values: CDR1 GTSNPN, CDR2 SVGIG (reference sequence). The CDR3 contains 12 residues. The trim removed 6 bases at V and 8 bases at J, leaving 5 bases unmatched. CDR3 coding DNA: TGTGCCTGTCCGGGACAGGGAGACATTCAGTACTTC. Translation gives CACPGQGDIQYF.

This chain connects TRBV29-1 to TRBJ2-7; D remains ambiguous. The length of the CDR3 is 12 residues. Deletions cut 4 bases from V and 1 base from J, with 8 bases between. The germline gives CDR1 SQVTM, CDR2 ANQGSEA. CDR3 loop: CSVVLGSYEQYF. The CDR3 nucleotides are TGCAGCGTTGTTCTCGGTTCCTACGAGCAGTACTTC.

The rearrangement uses TRBV6-4 and TRBJ1-5, with 7 bases matching TRBD1. Germline CDR1 and CDR2: MRHNA and SNTAGT. The length of the CDR3 is 13 residues. With 6 bases clipped from V and 6 bases from J, the junction kept 5 bases outside the gene matches. The CDR3 bases are TGTGCCAGCAGCACCCAGGGGGGTCAGCCCCAGCATTTT. Encoded protein: CASSTQGGQPQHF.